The present entry profiles one T cell receptor (beta chain) with its context. No antigen is known for it. This sample was taken from a study of cytomegalovirus exposure and HLA in healthy donors. Study-wide points: Presence/absence analyses took donor sequencing depth as roughly uniform. Earlier results showed most TCR beta V segments being productive about 87% or about 30% of the time. Reportedly, diagnosis of cytomegalovirus status by the classifier showed high specificity and sensitivity.

60 Vbeta and 13 Jbeta primers were used in PCR. The assay was immunoSEQ multiplex PCR, and TCRdb's table has in-frame clones only and misses some. Of some 130,000 clones in the sample, about three quarters were seen once. The CDR3 spans 15 residues. V dropped 3 bases and J dropped 4 bases, with 14 bases sitting between them. Germline CDR1 reads SGHTA; CDR2 reads FQGNSA. The sequenced material came from PBMCs. The rearrangement uses TRBV7-2 and TRBJ2-3; maybe TRBD1 (6 bases). The TCR sequence derives from a male donor in good health and CMV-seropositive. The CDR3 sequence: CASSFGGGLPDTQYF. DNA for the CDR3: TGTGCCAGCAGCTTTGGGGGCGGTTTACCAGATACGCAGTATTTT.